A selection of T cell receptor beta chains follows, all from one sample in a study of blood T cell repertoires in COVID-19. Generated by immunoSEQ multiplex PCR, the TCRdb table keeps only in-frame clones and is missing some. This sample yields tens of thousands of clones, of which around 83% are seen a single time; approximately 18% belongs to the top ten. The sequenced sample consisted of peripheral blood. Receptors originate from a man aged 25 to 45 with COVID-19, enrolled during active disease. CDR3s include the opening cysteine and the closing phenylalanine or tryptophan. D genes are given only for firm matches. Only some rows state a clone size, as once, few, many or a class for expanded clones.

D | J | size | V | DNA | CDR3
NA | TRBJ1-5 | NA | TRBV7-8 | TGTGCCAGCAGCTTAGGGGACACTGGACAGCCCCAGCATTTT | CASSLGDTGQPQHF
TRBD1 | TRBJ1-5 | few | TRBV2 | TGTGCCAGCAGTGAATTGTGGGGACAGTATCAGCCCCAGCATTTT | CASSELWGQYQPQHF
NA | TRBJ2-1 | NA | TRBV11-3 | TGTGCCAGCAGCTTACTTTACAATGAGCAGTTCTTC | CASSLLYNEQFF
NA | TRBJ1-1 | NA | TRBV21-1 | TGTGCCAGCAGCACCAAAGCGTTCACGGCAGACCGGGAAACGAACACTGAAGCTTTCTTT | CASSTKAFTADRETNTEAFF
NA | TRBJ1-1 | NA | TRBV30 | TGTGCCTGGAGTGTCGGTTGGACTGAAGCTTTCTTT | CAWSVGWTEAFF
TRBD2 | TRBJ2-7 | NA | TRBV4-2 | TGTGCCAGCAGCCAAGGTCTAGCGGGAGTGGGCTACGAGCAGTACTTC | CASSQGLAGVGYEQYF
NA | TRBJ2-1 | NA | TRBV19 | TGTGCCAGTAGTACTCGCAGGGTCAACAATGAGCAGTTCTTC | CASSTRRVNNEQFF
NA | TRBJ1-1 | NA | TRBV18 | TGTGCCAGCTCACCATATTTGGGGGGGCCGGACACTGAAGCTTTCTTT | CASSPYLGGPDTEAFF
TRBD2 | TRBJ2-1 | NA | TRBV5-4 | TGTGCCAGCAGCTTTAGCGGGGGGGACAATGAGCAGTTCTTC | CASSFSGGDNEQFF
NA | TRBJ1-2 | NA | TRBV30 | TGTGCCTGGAGTGTACGGGACAGCTACACCTTC | CAWSVRDSYTF
NA | TRBJ1-4 | NA | TRBV11-2 | TGTGCCAGCAGCCTGGAGGTGGAAAAACTGTTTTTT | CASSLEVEKLFF
NA | TRBJ1-4 | NA | TRBV15 | TGTGCCACCAGCAGAGATCGCGGGGCAACTAATGAAAAACTGTTTTTT | CATSRDRGATNEKLFF
TRBD1 | TRBJ2-2 | NA | TRBV27 | TGTGCCAGCAGTCTCCAGCCTCTACAGGGGGCCGGAACCGGGGAGCTGTTTTTT | CASSLQPLQGAGTGELFF
TRBD2 | TRBJ2-5 | NA | TRBV6-1 | TGTGCCAGCAGTGAGGTTTTTAGCGGGAGGGGATGGTGGGAGACCCAGTACTTC | CASSEVFSGRGWWETQYF
NA | TRBJ1-1 | NA | TRBV27 | TGTGCCAGCAGTTTGACACAGAACACTGAAGCTTTCTTT | CASSLTQNTEAFF
TRBD2 | TRBJ2-5 | NA | TRBV25-1 | TGTGCCAGTGCCGTGGGGGGGGGAGAGACCCAGTACTTC | CASAVGGGETQYF
NA | TRBJ2-2 | once | TRBV28 | TGTGCCAGCAGTTTGCTCAGGGCCGGGGAGCTGTTTTTT | CASSLLRAGELFF
TRBD1 | TRBJ1-4 | NA | TRBV11-3 | TGTGCCAGCGTTGGGACAGATGAAAAACTGTTTTTT | CASVGTDEKLFF
TRBD1 | TRBJ1-5 | NA | TRBV28 | TGTGCCAGCAGTTTAGAGACAGGGAATCAGCCCCAGCATTTT | CASSLETGNQPQHF
NA | TRBJ2-6 | NA | TRBV2 | TGTGCCAGCTCCAGAACATCCTCTGGGGCCAACGTCCTGACTTTC | CASSRTSSGANVLTF
TRBD1 | TRBJ2-1 | NA | TRBV10-3 | TGTGCCATCAGTGAAGGCAGGGGGTCCGACAATGAGCAGTTCTTC | CAISEGRGSDNEQFF
TRBD1 | TRBJ1-5 | NA | TRBV28 | TGTGCCAGTATGACAGGGGGCCACCAGCCCCAGCATTTT | CASMTGGHQPQHF
TRBD1 | TRBJ1-1 | NA | TRBV5-6 | TGTGCCAGCAGCTTGGGGGCGAACAGGGGCTACACTGAAGCTTTCTTT | CASSLGANRGYTEAFF
NA | TRBJ1-5 | NA | TRBV6-1 | TGTGCCAGCAGTGAAGAGGAGTATAGCAATCAGCCCCAGCATTTT | CASSEEEYSNQPQHF
NA | TRBJ2-7 | NA | TRBV4-1 | TGCGCCAGCAGCCAAGGCACAGGGACCGAGCAGTACTTC | CASSQGTGTEQYF
NA | TRBJ1-5 | NA | TRBV7-8 | TGTGCCAGCAGCTTAGTGTGGGGCACGAATCAGCCCCAGCATTTT | CASSLVWGTNQPQHF
NA | TRBJ1-1 | NA | TRBV12-5 | TGTGCTAGTGGTTTGAGGGGTAACACTGAAGCTTTCTTT | CASGLRGNTEAFF
TRBD1 | TRBJ1-4 | NA | TRBV28 | TGTGCCAGCAGTTCTACCGGGACAGAAAATGAAAAACTGTTTTTT | CASSSTGTENEKLFF
NA | TRBJ2-3 | many | TRBV5-4 | TGTGCCAGCAGCTTACTTAGCACAGATACGCAGTATTTT | CASSLLSTDTQYF
TRBD1 | TRBJ2-7 | NA | TRBV6-1 | TGTGCCAGCAGTGGAGCAATGACAGGGGGCTCCTACGAGCAGTACTTC | CASSGAMTGGSYEQYF
TRBD1 | TRBJ1-6 | NA | TRBV14 | TGTGCCAGCAGCCGTCGAGCGGGACAGGGGGTGAATTCACCCCTCCACTTT | CASSRRAGQGVNSPLHF
TRBD2 | TRBJ2-2 | NA | TRBV19 | TGTGCCAGTACCCTGGGGGCGGGGGGGCCTCGCACCGGGGAGCTGTTTTTT | CASTLGAGGPRTGELFF
TRBD1 | TRBJ1-2 | NA | TRBV11-3 | TGTGCCAGCAGCCCGACAGGGGTAAGGAGCTATGGCTACACCTTC | CASSPTGVRSYGYTF
TRBD1 | TRBJ2-7 | NA | TRBV7-9 | TGTGCCAGCAGCTTGACAGGGACCGAGCAGTACTTC | CASSLTGTEQYF
NA | TRBJ1-6 | once | TRBV7-9 | TGTGCCAGCAGCCAATTAGATAATTCACCCCTCCACTTT | CASSQLDNSPLHF
TRBD1 | TRBJ2-7 | NA | TRBV6-1 | TGTGCCAGCAGTGAACCAGGACAGGGTAATCTGGGGGGCTTC | CASSEPGQGNLGGF
NA | TRBJ2-5 | NA | TRBV19 | TGTGCCAGTAGTTTCCGGGGGACGCTCCAAGAGACCCAGTACTTC | CASSFRGTLQETQYF
NA | TRBJ2-7 | NA | TRBV5-1 | TGCGCCAGCAGCGAGCAGGGCGCCTACGAGCAGTACTTC | CASSEQGAYEQYF
NA | TRBJ1-1 | NA | TRBV5-4 | TGTGCCAGCGGAACCGGAGGTCGGGACACTGAAGCTTTCTTT | CASGTGGRDTEAFF
TRBD1 | TRBJ1-2 | NA | TRBV2 | TGTGCCAGCAGTGAAAGGGGGCCTATGGGCTACACCTTC | CASSERGPMGYTF
TRBD2 | TRBJ2-7 | NA | TRBV11-2 | TGTGCCAGCAGCACCCGCTACCCACGGGAGGGCCCCCAGTACTTC | CASSTRYPREGPQYF
TRBD2 | TRBJ2-1 | NA | TRBV4-1 | TGCGCCAGCAGCTATAAAGCCCTGACGGGACTAACGGACAATGAGCAGTTCTTC | CASSYKALTGLTDNEQFF
TRBD1 | TRBJ1-6 | NA | TRBV28 | TGTGCCAGCAGTTTGCGAACAGGGGGATCTTCACCCCTCCACTTT | CASSLRTGGSSPLHF
TRBD1 | TRBJ2-7 | NA | TRBV4-2 | TGTGCCAGCAGCCGAGGGACAGAAGCCTACGAGCAGTACTTC | CASSRGTEAYEQYF
TRBD1 | TRBJ2-2 | NA | TRBV13 | TGTGCCAGCAGCTTAGGACCGGGACAGCGCTCCGGGGAGCTGTTTTTT | CASSLGPGQRSGELFF
NA | TRBJ2-5 | NA | TRBV9 | TGTGCCAGCAGCGTAGCCCCCAGCCAAGAGACCCAGTACTTC | CASSVAPSQETQYF
NA | TRBJ1-1 | NA | TRBV12-3/TRBV12-4 | TGTGCCAGCAGTAGACAGGAGAACACTGAAGCTTTCTTT | CASSRQENTEAFF
TRBD2 | TRBJ2-7 | NA | TRBV6-1 | TGTGCCAGCAGTGAGCCGGGACTAGCGGGGTCCTACGAGCAGTACTTC | CASSEPGLAGSYEQYF
TRBD1 | TRBJ2-5 | NA | TRBV7-8 | TGTGCCAGCAGCTCGCCTGGGGGACAGGGGGTTTATCGGGAGACCCAGTACTTC | CASSSPGGQGVYRETQYF
NA | TRBJ1-3 | NA | TRBV28 | TGTGCCAGCAGTTTTCCTAACTCTGGAAACACCATATATTTT | CASSFPNSGNTIYF
NA | TRBJ2-5 | NA | TRBV11-3 | TGTGCCAGCAGCTCTTCCGGCGGGACCCAGTACTTC | CASSSSGGTQYF
TRBD2 | TRBJ2-5 | NA | TRBV18 | TGTGCCAGCCAACCACTAGCGGGCCACCAAGAGACCCAGTACTTC | CASQPLAGHQETQYF
TRBD1 | TRBJ1-4 | NA | TRBV7-9 | TGTGCCAGCAGCTTGGGGACAGGGATAACTAATGAAAAACTGTTTTTT | CASSLGTGITNEKLFF
TRBD2 | TRBJ2-1 | NA | TRBV7-8 | TGTGCCAGCAGCTTTCGAGCGGGGACCTCCTACAATGAGCAGTTCTTC | CASSFRAGTSYNEQFF
NA | TRBJ2-3 | NA | TRBV7-3 | TGTGCCAGCAGCCGGGGACTCACAGATACGCAGTATTTT | CASSRGLTDTQYF
TRBD1 | TRBJ2-1 | NA | TRBV5-4 | TGTGCCAGCAGCTTGGAGTCAGGGGGCGGGAATGAGCAGTTCTTC | CASSLESGGGNEQFF
NA | TRBJ2-1 | NA | TRBV11-3 | TGTGCCAGCACACCCCCGGGACACCCAACCGGGAATGAGCAGTTCTTC | CASTPPGHPTGNEQFF